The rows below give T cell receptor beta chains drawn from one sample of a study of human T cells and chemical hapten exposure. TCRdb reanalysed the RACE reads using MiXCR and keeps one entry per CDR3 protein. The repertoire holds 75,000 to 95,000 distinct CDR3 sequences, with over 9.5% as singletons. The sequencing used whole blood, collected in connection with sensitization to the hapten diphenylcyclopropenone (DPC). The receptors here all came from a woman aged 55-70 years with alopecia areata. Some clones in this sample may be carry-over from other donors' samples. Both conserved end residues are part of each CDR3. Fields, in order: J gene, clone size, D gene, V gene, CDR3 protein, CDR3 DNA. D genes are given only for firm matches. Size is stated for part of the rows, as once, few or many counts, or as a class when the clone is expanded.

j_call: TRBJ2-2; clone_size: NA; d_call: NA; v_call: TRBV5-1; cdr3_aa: CASSLALANTGELFF; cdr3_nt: TGCGCCAGCAGCTTGGCCCTAGCGAACACCGGGGAGCTGTTTTTT
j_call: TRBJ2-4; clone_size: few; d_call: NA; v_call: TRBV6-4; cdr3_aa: CASSDAGNTLAKNIQYF; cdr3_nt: TGTGCCAGCAGTGACGCGGGGAACACACTAGCCAAAAACATTCAGTACTTC
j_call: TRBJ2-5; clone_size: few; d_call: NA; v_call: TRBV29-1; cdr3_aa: CSVVPSSRQETQYF; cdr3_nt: TGCAGCGTTGTTCCTAGCTCGCGACAAGAGACCCAGTACTTC
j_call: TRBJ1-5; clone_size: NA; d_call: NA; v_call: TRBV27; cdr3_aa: CASSFGGRNQPQHF; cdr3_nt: TGTGCCAGCAGTTTCGGAGGGCGGAATCAGCCCCAGCATTTT
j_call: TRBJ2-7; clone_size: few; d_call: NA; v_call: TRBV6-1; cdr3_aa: CASSDLSFSSYEQYF; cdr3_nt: TGTGCCAGCAGTGATCTAAGCTTCAGCTCCTACGAGCAGTACTTC
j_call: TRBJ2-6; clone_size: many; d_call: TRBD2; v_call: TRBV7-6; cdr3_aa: CASSPERGVSGANVLTF; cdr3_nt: TGTGCCAGCAGCCCTGAGCGGGGGGTCTCTGGGGCCAACGTCCTGACTTTC
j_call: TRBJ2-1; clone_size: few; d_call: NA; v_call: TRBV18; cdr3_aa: CASSPTDSYNEQFF; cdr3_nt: TGTGCCAGCTCACCGACGGACTCCTACAATGAGCAGTTCTTC
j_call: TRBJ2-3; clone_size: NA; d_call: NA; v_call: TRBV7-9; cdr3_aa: CASSPTGTPTVTDTQYF; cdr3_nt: TGTGCCAGCAGCCCGACCGGGACTCCAACCGTCACAGATACGCAGTATTTT
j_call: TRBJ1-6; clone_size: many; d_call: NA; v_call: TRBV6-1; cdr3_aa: CASSEPGHASIYTPLHF; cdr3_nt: TGTGCCAGCAGTGAACCCGGGCACGCGTCCATCTATACGCCCCTCCACTTT
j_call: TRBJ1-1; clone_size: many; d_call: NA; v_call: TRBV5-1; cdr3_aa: CASSLSRAEGTEAFF; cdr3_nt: TGCGCCAGCAGCTTGTCCAGGGCTGAGGGCACTGAAGCTTTCTTT
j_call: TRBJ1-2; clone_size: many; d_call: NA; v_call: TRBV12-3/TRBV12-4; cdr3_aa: CASSLGGNYGYTF; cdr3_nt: TGTGCCAGCAGTTTAGGCGGGAACTATGGCTACACCTTC
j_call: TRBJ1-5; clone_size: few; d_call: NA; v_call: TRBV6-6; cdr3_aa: CASQGDSNQPQHF; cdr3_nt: TGTGCCAGCCAGGGCGATAGCAATCAGCCCCAGCATTTT
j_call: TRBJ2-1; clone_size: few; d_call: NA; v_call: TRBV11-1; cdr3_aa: CASSLGWGGEQFF; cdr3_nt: TGTGCCAGCAGCTTAGGGTGGGGAGGTGAGCAGTTCTTC
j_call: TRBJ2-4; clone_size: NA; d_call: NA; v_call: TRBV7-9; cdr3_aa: CASSPDSITKNIQYF; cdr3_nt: TGTGCCAGCAGCCCCGACAGTATAACCAAAAACATTCAGTACTTC
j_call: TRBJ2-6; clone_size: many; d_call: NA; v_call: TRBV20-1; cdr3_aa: CSAWVQETAGANVLTF; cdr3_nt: TGCAGTGCTTGGGTCCAGGAAACGGCCGGGGCCAACGTCCTGACTTTC
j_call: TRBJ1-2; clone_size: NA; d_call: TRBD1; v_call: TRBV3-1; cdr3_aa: CASSQGYRGSDGYTF; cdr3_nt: TGTGCCAGCAGCCAAGGGTACAGGGGCAGCGATGGCTACACCTTC
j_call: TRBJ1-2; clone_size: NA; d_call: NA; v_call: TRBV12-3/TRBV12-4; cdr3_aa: CASSRDKILYGYTF; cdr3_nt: TGTGCCAGCAGCCGGGACAAAATACTCTATGGCTACACCTTC
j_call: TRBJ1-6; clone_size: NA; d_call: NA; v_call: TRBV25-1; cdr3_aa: CASSAPQGRNSPLHF; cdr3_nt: TGTGCCAGCAGTGCCCCACAGGGACGAAATTCACCCCTCCACTTT
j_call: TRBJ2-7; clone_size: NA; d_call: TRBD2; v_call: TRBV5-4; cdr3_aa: CASGSSGVPYEQYF; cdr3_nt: TGTGCCAGCGGCTCTAGCGGGGTGCCCTACGAGCAGTACTTC
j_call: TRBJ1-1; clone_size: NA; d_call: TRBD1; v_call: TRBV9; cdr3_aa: CASSELQGGLNTEAFF; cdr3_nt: TGTGCCAGCAGCGAACTACAGGGGGGTCTGAACACTGAAGCTTTCTTT
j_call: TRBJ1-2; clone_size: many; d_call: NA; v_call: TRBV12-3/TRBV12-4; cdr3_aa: CASSFSRSNGYTF; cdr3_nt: TGTGCCAGCAGTTTCAGTCGGAGTAATGGCTACACCTTC
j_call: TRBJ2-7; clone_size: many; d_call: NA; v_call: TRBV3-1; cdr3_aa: CASSQGFRVYEQYF; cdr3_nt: TGTGCCAGCAGCCAAGGTTTCCGGGTCTACGAGCAGTACTTC
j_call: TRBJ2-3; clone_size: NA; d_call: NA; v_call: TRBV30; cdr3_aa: CAWSVRSTGSPDTQYF; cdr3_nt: TGTGCCTGGAGTGTACGAAGCACGGGCTCCCCAGATACGCAGTATTTT
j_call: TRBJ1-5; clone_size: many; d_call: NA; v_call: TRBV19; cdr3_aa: CASSIDQIGGWGNQPQHF; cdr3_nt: TGTGCCAGTAGTATAGATCAGATTGGGGGCTGGGGCAATCAGCCCCAGCATTTT
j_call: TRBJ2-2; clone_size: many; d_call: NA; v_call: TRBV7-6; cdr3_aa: CASSWAGHPTGELFF; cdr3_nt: TGTGCCAGCAGCTGGGCGGGACACCCAACCGGGGAGCTGTTTTTT
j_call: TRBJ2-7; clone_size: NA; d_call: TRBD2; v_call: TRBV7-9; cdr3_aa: CASTSLAGVGEQYF; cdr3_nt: TGTGCCAGCACCTCCCTAGCGGGGGTAGGGGAGCAGTACTTC
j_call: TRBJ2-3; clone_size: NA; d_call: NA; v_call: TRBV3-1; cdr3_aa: CASSHHGEDTQYF; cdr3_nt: TGTGCCAGCAGCCATCACGGGGAGGATACGCAGTATTTT
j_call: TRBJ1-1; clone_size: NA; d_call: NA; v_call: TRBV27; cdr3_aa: CASSLRAANTEAFF; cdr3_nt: TGTGCCAGCAGTCTTCGAGCAGCGAACACTGAAGCTTTCTTT
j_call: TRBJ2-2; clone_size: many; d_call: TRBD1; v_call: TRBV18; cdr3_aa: CASSPFRDRGTGELFF; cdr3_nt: TGTGCCAGCTCACCGTTCCGGGACAGGGGCACCGGGGAGCTGTTTTTT
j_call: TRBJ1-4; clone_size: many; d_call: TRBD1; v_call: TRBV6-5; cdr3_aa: CASSPQGAVEKLFF; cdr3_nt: TGTGCCAGCAGTCCCCAGGGGGCAGTCGAAAAACTGTTTTTT
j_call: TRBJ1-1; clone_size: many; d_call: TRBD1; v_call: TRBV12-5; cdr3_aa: CASGSGTGNTEAFF; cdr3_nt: TGTGCTAGTGGTTCGGGGACAGGGAACACTGAAGCTTTCTTT
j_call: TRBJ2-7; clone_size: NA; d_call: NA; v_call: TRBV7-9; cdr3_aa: CASSLTPPAYEQYF; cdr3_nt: TGTGCCAGCAGCTTAACCCCCCCCGCGTACGAGCAGTACTTC
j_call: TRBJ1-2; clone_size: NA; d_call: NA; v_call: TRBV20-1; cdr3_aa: CSARRQPGYTF; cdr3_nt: TGCAGTGCTAGAAGGCAGCCCGGCTACACCTTC
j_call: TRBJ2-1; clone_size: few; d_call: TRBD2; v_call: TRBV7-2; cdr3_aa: CASSHPGTSGGQTYNEQFF; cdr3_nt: TGTGCCAGCAGCCATCCCGGGACTAGCGGGGGGCAAACCTACAATGAGCAGTTCTTC
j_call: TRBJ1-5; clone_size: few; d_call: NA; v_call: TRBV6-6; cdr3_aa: CATNNYYNQPQHF; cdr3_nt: TGTGCCACCAACAATTACTACAATCAGCCCCAGCATTTT
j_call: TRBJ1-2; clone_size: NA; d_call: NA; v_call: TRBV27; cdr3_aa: CASSPLRGYGYTF; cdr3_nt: TGTGCCAGCAGTCCCTTACGTGGATATGGCTACACCTTC
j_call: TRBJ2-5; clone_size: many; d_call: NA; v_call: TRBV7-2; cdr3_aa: CASSLTSETQYF; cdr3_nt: TGTGCCAGCAGCTTAACTAGCGAGACCCAGTACTTC
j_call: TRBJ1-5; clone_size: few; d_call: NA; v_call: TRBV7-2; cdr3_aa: CASSLAMQADQPQHF; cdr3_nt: TGTGCCAGCAGCTTAGCGATGCAGGCCGATCAGCCCCAGCATTTT
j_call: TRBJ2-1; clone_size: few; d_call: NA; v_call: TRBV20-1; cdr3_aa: CSASDNGNEQFF; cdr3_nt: TGCAGTGCTTCCGACAACGGCAATGAGCAGTTCTTC
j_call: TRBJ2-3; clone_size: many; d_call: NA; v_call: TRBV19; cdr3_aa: CASSIFGRVNTDTQYF; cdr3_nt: TGTGCCAGTAGTATCTTTGGCAGGGTAAACACAGATACGCAGTATTTT
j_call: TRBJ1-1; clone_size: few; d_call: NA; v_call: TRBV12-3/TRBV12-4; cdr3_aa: CASSFPDGAWNTEAFF; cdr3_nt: TGTGCCAGCAGTTTCCCCGATGGGGCTTGGAACACTGAAGCTTTCTTT
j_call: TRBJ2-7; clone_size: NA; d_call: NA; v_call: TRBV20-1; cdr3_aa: CSARDVGPGSLYEQYF; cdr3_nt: TGCAGTGCTAGAGATGTCGGGCCGGGTTCCTTGTACGAGCAGTACTTC